The T cell receptor beta chain described here comes from a study of cytomegalovirus exposure and HLA in healthy donors. The CDR3 contains 15 residues. The V segment lost 0 bases and the J segment 5 bases; nucleotides outside the gene matches: 5. Germline values: CDR1 SEHNR, CDR2 FQNEAQ (reference sequence). The PCR ran on 60 Vbeta and 13 Jbeta primers. Assay used: immunoSEQ multiplex PCR; TCRdb lists only in-frame clones, some missing. This table holds about 180,000 clones, about 80% found once. The genes are TRBV7-9 and TRBJ1-2; 8 nucleotides line up with TRBD1. The sequenced material came from PBMCs. The receptor was isolated from a woman between 35 and 50 years old in good health and CMV-seronegative. The CDR3 DNA sequence: TGTGCCAGCAGCTTAGCCCTCGACAGGGGATATGGCTACACCTTC. Protein: CASSLALDRGYGYTF.